Following are 21 T cell receptor beta chains from one sample sequenced in a study of radiation and T cells in renal cell carcinoma. The table came from immunoSEQ multiplex PCR; TCRdb's copy has only in-frame clones and leaves some out. The sample contains fewer than 200,000 clones, about 85% of which appear only once. Time point of the sample: blood 4 weeks post-SBRT, at nephrectomy. Treatment: 15 Gy SBRT to primary tumor, nephrectomy 4 weeks later. Sequencing used blood, obtained from a patient whose treatment included radiotherapy and nephrectomy. These receptor sequences come from a woman aged 45-65 years with renal cell carcinoma.

This clone was detected only a few times. This chain connects TRBV7-3 to TRBJ2-2, with 8 bases aligning to TRBD2. The CDR3 length is 16 residues. V was clipped by 5 bases and J by 5 bases; unmatched bases: 10. From germline, CDR1 is SGHTA and CDR2 FQGTGA. CDR3: CASSPNPSGGTGELFF. The DNA for the CDR3 is TGTGCCAGCAGCCCAAACCCGAGCGGGGGAACCGGGGAGCTGTTTTTT.

The chain combines TRBV2 with TRBJ1-5; 7 bases line up with TRBD1. The CDR3 runs 15 residues. Germline V gene sequence: CDR1 SNHLY, CDR2 FYNNEI. Trimming took 6 bases from V and 0 from J; bases not matched to a gene: 5. CDR3 sequence reads: CASSWDSYSNQPQHF. CDR3 DNA: TGTGCCAGCAGCTGGGACAGTTATAGCAATCAGCCCCAGCATTTT. Looking up the rest from reference TRBV2 and TRBJ1-5 gives the full variable domain: EPEVTQTPSHQVTQMGQEVILRCVPISNHLYFYWYRQILGQKVEFLVSFYNNEISEKSEIFDDQFSVERPDGSNFTLKIRSTKLEDSAMYFCASSWDSYSNQPQHFGDGTRLSIL.

This sequence joins TRBV2 and TRBJ1-3, with no clear D. CDR3 length: 15 amino acids. V lost 2 bases to trimming and J lost 0 bases, with 8 bases between them. CDR1 and CDR2 (germline): SNHLY, FYNNEI. This CDR3 is CASSEFRYSGNTIYF. The CDR3, as DNA: TGTGCCAGCAGTGAATTCCGGTACTCTGGAAACACCATATATTTT.

On this clone: This specimen includes other DNA sequences encoding the same CDR3. V gene TRBV19 combines with J gene TRBJ1-5; D gene ambiguous. The CDR3 runs to 13 residues. Germline CDR1 is LNHDA and CDR2 is SQIVND (reference sequence). The V end was cut by 2 bases, the J end by 4 bases, with 6 bases between. This chain's CDR3 is CASSILGNQPQHF. The CDR3, as DNA: TGTGCCAGTAGTATATTGGGGAATCAGCCCCAGCATTTT.

V gene TRBV15 combines with J gene TRBJ1-3; D uncertain. Per germline, CDR1 LNHNV and CDR2 YYDKDF (reference sequence). The V and J ends lost 0 bases and 2 bases respectively, with 8 bases between them. The CDR3 is made up of 15 amino acids. The CDR3 nucleotides are TGTGCCACCAGCAGAGATAGTGGTCCTGGAAACACCATATATTTT. It is translated as CATSRDSGPGNTIYF.

The J gene is TRBJ2-7, the V gene TRBV4-1; D may be TRBD1 (6 bases). Germline V gene data show CDR1 as MGHRA and CDR2 as YSYEKL. V was cut by 5 bases and J by 0 bases, with 20 bases left in between. The CDR3 spans 17 residues. The CDR3 spells CASSAGMWQGSSYEQYF. The CDR3 nucleotides read TGCGCCAGCAGCGCCGGGATGTGGCAGGGGAGCTCCTACGAGCAGTACTTC.

A word on this clone: An end of the junction does not agree with germline; a read error may underlie this. V and J are TRBV7-7 and TRBJ2-1, with D unresolved. The germline V gene has CDR1 SSHAT and CDR2 FNYEAQ (reference sequence). CDR3 length equals 13 residues. CDR3 sequence: CASSSDSYNEQFF. CDR3 nucleotide sequence: TGTGCTAGCAGCTCGGACTCCTACAATGAGCAGTTCTTC. Combining the CDR3 with reference TRBV7-7 and TRBJ2-1 gives the whole variable domain GAGVSQSPRYKVTKRGQDVTLRCDPISSHATLYWYQQALGQGPEFLTYFNYEAQPDKSGLPSDRFSAERPEGSISTLTIQRTEQRDSAMYRCASSSDSYNEQFFGPGTRLTVL.

J is TRBJ2-7 and V is TRBV2, with no clear D. Trimming removed 4 bases from V and 5 bases from J, with 15 bases in between. Germline values: CDR1 SNHLY, CDR2 FYNNEI. The CDR3 is 14 residues long. The CDR3 sequence: CASSVGQEPHEQYF. CDR3 in DNA: TGTGCCAGCAGTGTCGGGCAGGAGCCCCACGAGCAGTACTTC.

The CDR3 loop reads CASKKPGQGAKYSNQPQHF. The CDR3 bases are TGTGCCAGCAAGAAACCGGGACAGGGGGCGAAGTATAGCAATCAGCCCCAGCATTTT. V is TRBV4-2 and J is TRBJ1-5; 12 nucleotides line up with TRBD1. This CDR3 contains 19 residues. Germline V gives CDR1 LGHNA, CDR2 YNFKEQ. The junction had 13 bases not matched to a gene; V was cut back by 7 bases and J by 0 bases.

V gene TRBV7-2 combines with J gene TRBJ2-7; TRBD2 matches at 8 bases. The CDR3 length is 15 residues. The junction had 5 bases not matched to a gene; V was cut back by 2 bases and J by 2 bases. Germline V gives CDR1 SGHTA, CDR2 FQGNSA. The CDR3 nucleotides are TGTGCCAGCAGCTTACGCGGGGGGCCTGCCTACGAGCAGTACTTC. Protein: CASSLRGGPAYEQYF. The full variable domain, its missing parts supplied by reference TRBV7-2 and TRBJ2-7, is GAGVSQSPSNKVTEKGKDVELRCDPISGHTALYWYRQSLGQGLEFLIYFQGNSAPDKSGLPSDRFSAERTGGSVSTLTIQRTQQEDSAVYLCASSLRGGPAYEQYFGPGTRLTVT.

This clone was detected once. The chain links TRBV19 to TRBJ1-5, with unresolved D. CDR1 and CDR2 (germline): LNHDA, SQIVND (reference sequence). Trimming took off 4 bases at V and 5 bases at J, with 18 bases between the two ends. The CDR3 covers 16 residues. CDR3 loop: CASSKSGPGGYQPQHF. In nucleotides, the CDR3 is TGTGCCAGTAGTAAATCCGGACCGGGAGGGTATCAGCCCCAGCATTTT.

The chain recombines TRBV5-4 with TRBJ1-6, with D hard to call. The CDR3 is made up of 15 amino acids. The V gene's germline CDR1 is SGHNT and CDR2 YYREEE (reference sequence). Trimming left V 0 bases short and J 4 bases short, with 8 bases between. The CDR3 DNA reads TGTGCCAGCAGCTTGGCCGGGATATATAATTCACCCCTCCACTTT. Translating gives CASSLAGIYNSPLHF. Supplemented by reference TRBV5-4 and TRBJ1-6, the full variable domain reads ETGVTQSPTHLIKTRGQQVTLRCSSQSGHNTVSWYQQALGQGPQFIFQYYREEENGRGNFPPRFSGLQFPNYSSELNVNALELDDSALYLCASSLAGIYNSPLHFGNGTRLTVT.

The chain employs TRBV6-1 and TRBJ2-7; possibly TRBD1 for D (7 bases). The CDR3 loop spans 15 amino acids. The germline V gene encodes CDR1 MNHNS and CDR2 SASEGT. Trimming took 9 bases from V and 7 from J, leaving 25 bases between them. The CDR3 nucleotides read TGTGCCAGTATCTTGTTGGGACAGTCTGCGGGAGAGCAGTACTTC. It yields the protein CASILLGQSAGEQYF.

This chain joins TRBV7-9 and TRBJ2-5; a weak D match, TRBD1 (5 bases). Trimming cost V 0 bases and J 3 bases, with 11 bases left between them. The length of the CDR3 is 15 residues. The germline V gene encodes CDR1 SEHNR and CDR2 FQNEAQ (reference sequence). CDR3 in DNA: TGTGCCAGCAGCTTAGCGCTGGCAGGGAAAGAGACCCAGTACTTC. Translating it yields CASSLALAGKETQYF.

V is TRBV11-1 and J is TRBJ1-1, with 10 bases identical to TRBD1. V gave up 5 bases and J gave up 5 bases; unmatched junction bases: 14. The germline CDR1 and CDR2 sequences are SGHAT and FQDESV (reference sequence). The CDR3 spans 17 residues. CDR3 residues: CASSAPGQGRLRTEAFF. For the CDR3, the DNA is TGTGCCAGCAGCGCGCCGGGACAGGGGCGATTAAGGACTGAAGCTTTCTTT.

The rearrangement uses TRBV7-9 and TRBJ2-7; no firm D call. The germline V gene has CDR1 SEHNR and CDR2 FQNEAQ (reference sequence). V was clipped by 3 bases and J by 3 bases, with 15 bases between them. This CDR3 has 15 residues. CDR3 sequence: CASSLFQSFGYEQYF. The CDR3 nucleotides are TGTGCCAGCAGCTTGTTCCAGAGTTTTGGCTACGAGCAGTACTTC. The full variable domain, rest sourced from reference TRBV7-9 and TRBJ2-7, is DTGVSQNPRHKITKRGQNVTFRCDPISEHNRLYWYRQTLGQGPEFLTYFQNEAQLEKSRLLSDRFSAERPKGSFSTLEIQRTEQGDSAMYLCASSLFQSFGYEQYFGPGTRLTVT.

The chain uses TRBV7-2 and TRBJ1-1; D unclear. In germline, CDR1 is SGHTA, CDR2 FQGNSA. CDR3 length equals 13 residues. V was shortened by 2 bases and J by 5 bases, with 9 bases between the two germline ends. The CDR3 DNA follows: TGTGCCAGCAGCTTATTCCCTCGGACTGAAGCTTTCTTT. Protein: CASSLFPRTEAFF.

The CDR3, as DNA: TGCGCCAGCGTAAGGGGAAACCAAGAGACCCAGTACTTC. Translation: CASVRGNQETQYF. The J gene is TRBJ2-5, the V gene TRBV10-1; perhaps TRBD1 as D (5 bases). V gave up 8 bases and J gave up 0 bases, with 10 bases separating them. The CDR3 covers 13 residues. The germline gives CDR1 WNHNN, CDR2 SYGVQD (reference sequence).

The rearrangement links TRBV5-1 to TRBJ1-4; D is possibly TRBD1 (5 bases). The V gene's germline CDR1 is SGHRS and CDR2 YFSETQ. The CDR3 contains 14 residues. Trimming cost V 3 bases and J 8 bases, with 14 bases left between them. The CDR3 loop reads CASSSAGPKEKLFF. CDR3 nucleotides: TGCGCCAGCAGCTCGGCAGGGCCGAAAGAAAAACTGTTTTTT.

The chain recombines TRBV25-1 with TRBJ1-5, with D tentatively TRBD1 (5 bases). The CDR3 extends over 12 amino acids. CDR1 and CDR2 (germline): MGHDK, SYGVNS. V lost 4 bases, J lost 4 bases, and 5 bases lay in between. The CDR3 nucleotides read TGTGCCAGCAGTGGGGGGAATCAGCCCCAGCATTTT. Its translation is CASSGGNQPQHF.

V gene TRBV14 combines with J gene TRBJ1-3; D gene unclear. Trimming cost V 1 base and J 4 bases, with 14 bases left between them. This CDR3 contains 16 residues. Germline assignment: CDR1 SGHDN and CDR2 FVKESK. The CDR3 sequence: CASSQAPGGFGNTIYF. In nucleotides, the CDR3 is TGTGCCAGCAGCCAAGCGCCGGGCGGGTTCGGAAACACCATATATTTT.